The 32 T cell receptor beta chains below were found in one sample sequenced in a study of CXCR3-negative and CXCR3-positive naive CD8 T cells. In preparing the TRB cDNA libraries, 5' RACE with UMI labels was used. After re-calling the 5' RACE reads, TCRdb lists one entry per CDR3 protein, DNA absent. The sample includes 40,000 to 50,000 distinct CDR3 sequences. The specimen sequenced was naive CXCR3- CD8+ T cells from blood. Specified subset: CD45RO-CCR7+CD27+CD95- naive CD8+ T cells lacking CXCR3 (TNR3-). All receptors derive from a human donor in good health. Some clones in this sample may be carry-over from other donors' samples.

The V gene is TRBV2, the J gene TRBJ2-2. Germline lookup yields CDR1 SNHLY and CDR2 FYNNEI. The CDR3 has 13 residues. CDR3 amino acids: CASSDNSPGELFF.

This chain connects TRBV6-4 to TRBJ2-3; the D gene TCRdb calls, TRBD1, cannot be checked with no DNA. Germline CDR1 is MRHNA and CDR2 is SNTAGT. The CDR3 covers 14 residues. The CDR3 here is CASSGGAGADTQYF.

V usage is TRBV7-9 and J usage is TRBJ1-1. Looked up from germline, CDR1 is SEHNR and CDR2 is FQNEAQ (reference sequence). CDR3 length: 12 residues. This CDR3 reads CASKMAYTEAFF.

J is TRBJ2-7 and V is TRBV20-1. The CDR3 consists of 12 residues. Germline values: CDR1 DFQATT, CDR2 SNEGSKA (reference sequence). CDR3 loop: CSARHSSYEQYF.

This chain uses TRBV4-2 with TRBJ1-2; without DNA, the TCRdb call of TRBD1 cannot be checked. This CDR3 is built from 17 residues. CDR1 LGHNA and CDR2 YNFKEQ come from the germline V gene. The CDR3 loop reads CASSQILSTGPHYGYTF.

V gene TRBV28 combines with J gene TRBJ2-5; the TRBD2 assignment by TCRdb is unverifiable without DNA. This CDR3 comprises 14 residues. Germline V gives CDR1 MDHEN, CDR2 SYDVKM. The CDR3 reads CASSSPRSQETQYF.

The gene calls are TRBV29-1 and TRBJ2-7; TCRdb gives TRBD1 as the D gene, but with no DNA this cannot be confirmed. This CDR3 region has 13 residues. The germline gives CDR1 SQVTM, CDR2 ANQGSEA. The CDR3 protein is CSVGGYDPYEQYF.

V is TRBV7-9 and J is TRBJ2-7; the D call from TCRdb, TRBD2, cannot be confirmed without DNA. This CDR3 is built from 16 residues. Looked up from germline, CDR1 is SEHNR and CDR2 is FQNEAQ (reference sequence). The CDR3 protein is CASSPEGGQSYYEQYF.

CDR3 sequence: CASRRGTGVVETQYF. The J gene is TRBJ2-5, the V gene TRBV28; the D call of TRBD1 rests on TCRdb alone, since no DNA is present to check it. Germline values: CDR1 MDHEN, CDR2 SYDVKM. The CDR3 spans 15 residues.

V is TRBV29-1 and J is TRBJ1-2; the D call of TRBD1 rests on TCRdb alone, since no DNA is present to check it. CDR1 and CDR2 (germline): SQVTM, ANQGSEA. The CDR3 loop spans 12 amino acids. This chain's CDR3 is CSSGGTGYGYTF.

The rearrangement uses TRBV6-5 and TRBJ1-3; the D call from TCRdb, TRBD1, cannot be confirmed without DNA. The length of the CDR3 is 16 residues. Per germline, CDR1 MNHEY and CDR2 SVGAGI. The CDR3 region is CASSESRGSSGNTIYF.

This chain connects TRBV29-1 to TRBJ2-2; TCRdb lists TRBD1, though no DNA is available to test this call. The germline V gene encodes CDR1 SQVTM and CDR2 ANQGSEA. The CDR3 has 15 residues. The CDR3 loop reads CSVGGQDANTGELFF.

The chain couples TRBV20-1 to TRBJ1-1; TCRdb's assignment of TRBD1 cannot be checked, as there is no DNA. The V gene's germline CDR1 is DFQATT and CDR2 SNEGSKA (reference sequence). The CDR3 sequence is 14 residues long. CDR3 protein: CSTKGDNSHTEAFF.

This rearrangement joins TRBV28 to TRBJ2-5; the TRBD1 assignment by TCRdb is unverifiable without DNA. The CDR3 length is 14 residues. Germline V gene data show CDR1 as MDHEN and CDR2 as SYDVKM. The CDR3 here is CASSFQRARETQYF.

The chain joins TRBV29-1 to TRBJ2-1; TCRdb reports TRBD1, a call that lacks DNA to check it against. The CDR3 has 13 residues. Germline values: CDR1 SQVTM, CDR2 ANQGSEA. The CDR3 loop is CSARGGIGNEQFF.

The V gene is TRBV20-1, the J gene TRBJ1-2; TCRdb proposes TRBD1, but this gene call is untestable without DNA. The V gene's germline CDR1 is DFQATT and CDR2 SNEGSKA (reference sequence). The CDR3 totals 15 residues. Here the CDR3 reads CSAQDDRGGDYGYTF.

The chain carries TRBV2 and TRBJ2-1; TCRdb returns TRBD2, unconfirmable since there is no DNA. CDR1 is SNHLY and CDR2 is FYNNEI in the germline V gene. This CDR3 contains 14 residues. This chain's CDR3 is CASSGLAGVDEQFF.

The J gene is TRBJ1-5, the V gene TRBV15; TCRdb reports TRBD1, a call that lacks DNA to check it against. Germline loops: CDR1 LNHNV, CDR2 YYDKDF (reference sequence). This CDR3 region has 15 residues. CDR3 loop: CATSRETGPHQPQHF.

V and J are TRBV3-1 and TRBJ2-7. CDR3 length: 15 amino acids. Germline V gene data show CDR1 as LGHDT and CDR2 as YNNKEL (reference sequence). The CDR3 is CASSQGSGMLYEQYF.

J is TRBJ2-7 and V is TRBV3-1; the D call of TRBD2 rests on TCRdb alone, since no DNA is present to check it. Germline assignment: CDR1 LGHDT and CDR2 YNNKEL (reference sequence). This CDR3 region has 14 residues. The CDR3 is CASSHAGLLYEQYF.

V usage is TRBV7-3 and J usage is TRBJ2-2; with no DNA, the TCRdb D assignment of TRBD1 cannot be verified. Germline V gene sequence: CDR1 SGHTA, CDR2 FQGTGA. The CDR3 is made up of 13 amino acids. The CDR3 is CASSPDRAGELFF.

The chain links TRBV15 to TRBJ2-2; lacking DNA, the TRBD1 call made by TCRdb goes unchecked. CDR1 LNHNV and CDR2 YYDKDF come from the germline V gene (reference sequence). CDR3 size: 15 residues. The CDR3 loop is CATSRPPYGAGELFF.

The V and J genes are TRBV11-2 and TRBJ1-1. The germline V gene has CDR1 SGHAT and CDR2 FQNNGV. The CDR3 has 13 residues. CDR3 loop: CASSPSAWTEAFF.

V gene TRBV5-1 combines with J gene TRBJ1-1; TCRdb reports TRBD1, a call that lacks DNA to check it against. The germline CDR1 and CDR2 sequences are SGHRS and YFSETQ. The CDR3 is 15 residues long. CDR3 loop: CASSPGHGGGPEAFF. Using reference TRBV5-1 and TRBJ1-1 for the parts outside the CDR3, the full variable domain is KAGVTQTPRYLIKTRGQQVTLSCSPISGHRSVSWYQQTPGQGLQFLFEYFSETQRNKGNFPGRFSGRQFSNSRSEMNVSTLELGDSALYLCASSPGHGGGPEAFFGQGTRLTVV.

The rearrangement links TRBV11-2 to TRBJ2-5; the D gene TCRdb calls, TRBD2, cannot be checked with no DNA. The CDR3 extends over 15 amino acids. Germline CDR1 is SGHAT and CDR2 is FQNNGV. CDR3: CASSLGWTGQETQYF.

This rearrangement joins TRBV12-3 or TRBV12-4 to TRBJ1-1; the D call of TRBD1 rests on TCRdb alone, since no DNA is present to check it. The CDR3 spans 14 residues. The CDR3 reads CASSITGERAEAFF.

This chain uses TRBV10-3 with TRBJ2-7; the D gene TCRdb calls, TRBD1, cannot be checked with no DNA. Germline values: CDR1 ENHRY, CDR2 SYGVKD. This CDR3 has 15 amino acids. The CDR3 here is CAISAPQGGSYEQYF.

The chain uses TRBV12-3 or TRBV12-4 and TRBJ2-3; TCRdb outputs TRBD1, but without DNA this stays unchecked. CDR3 length equals 15 residues. The CDR3 protein is CASSPGTGDTDTQYF.

The chain carries TRBV29-1 and TRBJ2-7; the TCRdb D gene call, TRBD1, has no DNA to confirm it. Germline lookup yields CDR1 SQVTM and CDR2 ANQGSEA. The CDR3 is made up of 14 amino acids. The CDR3 sequence: CSVEGAGHDYEQYF.

The chain combines TRBV6-5 with TRBJ1-2. The CDR3 spans 15 residues. The germline V gene encodes CDR1 MNHEY and CDR2 SVGAGI. This chain's CDR3 is CASRGGALTNYGYTF.

The rearrangement joins TRBV29-1 to TRBJ1-2. Germline lookup yields CDR1 SQVTM and CDR2 ANQGSEA. The CDR3 is made up of 12 amino acids. The CDR3 sequence is CSVDEGSDGYTF.

The chain employs TRBV6-6 and TRBJ2-7; checking the TCRdb D call of TRBD2 is not possible without DNA. Per germline, CDR1 MNHNY and CDR2 SVGAGI (reference sequence). This CDR3 is built from 14 residues. The CDR3 reads CASVGEGSGYEQYF.